The 17 T cell receptor beta chains listed next were all sequenced from one sample in a study of T-cell reconstitution after alpha-beta-depleted transplantation in children (TCRdb year 2016). The method behind the library was PCR. Sequenced on an Illumina HiSeq 2500. Molecular barcoding was employed in the preparation of TCR libraries, with unique molecular identifiers being used to normalize TCRbeta repertoire quantification. Starting from the raw public reads, TCRdb applied fastp trimming at Q25, assembled clones with MiXCR and retained in-frame beta chains. Rows merge per CDR3 protein into single entries with the most common DNA and genes. The table for this sample lists around 250,000 distinct CDR3 sequences; over 8% of them were counted only once. The ten biggest clones cover around a tenth of the sample. This material consisted of PBMCs from the stem cell graft donor, taken from the stem cell graft. These receptors originate from a human donor who donated a stem cell graft to a child with SCID.

This chain connects TRBV6-5 to TRBJ2-2, with 9 bases matching TRBD2. J lost 2 bases, V lost 2 bases, and 3 bases had no gene match. CDR3 size: 16 residues. From germline, CDR1 is MNHEY and CDR2 SVGAGI. CDR3 in amino acids: CASSYGAGGNTGELFF. Here the CDR3 DNA reads TGTGCCAGCAGTTACGGAGCGGGGGGCAACACCGGGGAGCTGTTTTTT.

This clonotype was counted between two and nine times. This chain connects TRBV6-1 to TRBJ2-7, with TRBD1 identical over 7 bases. The junction had 13 bases not matched to a gene; V was cut back by 7 bases and J by 4 bases. The CDR3 is 15 amino acids. Germline V gene data show CDR1 as MNHNS and CDR2 as SASEGT. CDR3 nucleotides: TGTGCCAGCAAACAATACAGGGGTGAAAGGTACGAGCAGTACTTC. It codes for CASKQYRGERYEQYF.

The rearrangement joins TRBV5-4 to TRBJ2-6; D is uncertain. Germline assignment: CDR1 SGHNT and CDR2 YYREEE (reference sequence). This CDR3 is 16 amino acids long. The V end was cut by 0 bases, the J end by 0 bases, with 7 bases between. CDR3 coding DNA: TGTGCCAGCAGCTTGGGGTCAGACTCTGGGGCCAACGTCCTGACTTTC. This translates into CASSLGSDSGANVLTF. The full variable domain, in which reference TRBV5-4 and TRBJ2-6 provide the parts outside the CDR3, is ETGVTQSPTHLIKTRGQQVTLRCSSQSGHNTVSWYQQALGQGPQFIFQYYREEENGRGNFPPRFSGLQFPNYSSELNVNALELDDSALYLCASSLGSDSGANVLTFGAGSRLTVL.

Only a few counts were recorded for this clonotype. V gene TRBV18 combines with J gene TRBJ1-1; 8 nucleotides match TRBD1. V lost 0 bases and J lost 0; bases outside the gene matches: 0. Looked up from germline, CDR1 is KGHSH and CDR2 is LQKENI. This CDR3 contains 15 residues. CDR3 DNA sequence: TGTGCCAGCTCACCACCGACAGGGGTGAACACTGAAGCTTTCTTT. It yields the protein CASSPPTGVNTEAFF. The full variable domain, in which reference TRBV18 and TRBJ1-1 provide the parts outside the CDR3, is NAGVMQNPRHLVRRRGQEARLRCSPMKGHSHVYWYRQLPEEGLKFMVYLQKENIIDESGMPKERFSAEFPKEGPSILRIQQVVRGDSAAYFCASSPPTGVNTEAFFGQGTRLTVV.

This clonotype was found many times. The rearrangement links TRBV5-1 to TRBJ2-3, with 11 nucleotides matching TRBD1. V trimming: 0 bases; J trimming: 1 base; junction bases outside the gene matches: 7. The CDR3 contains 18 residues. Germline V gene data show CDR1 as SGHRS and CDR2 as YFSETQ. CDR3 sequence reads: CASSLGRTGGMGTDTQYF. The CDR3 DNA sequence: TGCGCCAGCAGCTTGGGGAGGACAGGGGGCATGGGCACAGATACGCAGTATTTT.

This clonotype was observed at least ten times. CDR3 loop: CASSAVPDTGELFF. The CDR3 bases are TGCGCCAGCAGCGCCGTACCTGACACCGGGGAGCTGTTTTTT. V is TRBV5-1 and J is TRBJ2-2; D remains ambiguous. The V end lost 4 bases, the J end lost 3 bases, and 10 bases lay between the germline ends. CDR3 length: 14 residues. Germline V gene data show CDR1 as SGHRS and CDR2 as YFSETQ.

This sequence joins TRBV6-1 and TRBJ2-7; D not certain. CDR1 and CDR2 (germline): MNHNS, SASEGT. Trimming left V 0 bases short and J 0 bases short, with 6 bases between. This CDR3 is 14 amino acids long. CDR3 in DNA: TGTGCCAGCAGTGAAGCGGGAACCTCCTACGAGCAGTACTTC. Translation gives CASSEAGTSYEQYF.

A few counts support this clonotype. The chain recombines TRBV5-1 with TRBJ1-5, with D hard to call. The germline V and J ends were trimmed by 0 bases and 5 bases, with 12 bases remaining between them. Looked up from germline, CDR1 is SGHRS and CDR2 is YFSETQ. This CDR3 is built from 15 residues. The CDR3 nucleotides read TGCGCCAGCAGCTTGGATTGGGGTACTGATCAGCCCCAGCATTTT. Amino acid sequence: CASSLDWGTDQPQHF.

In its sample, this clonotype was seen a few times. The chain employs TRBV20-1 and TRBJ2-3; TRBD1 matches at 8 bases. J lost 0 bases, V lost 4 bases, and 9 bases had no gene match. The CDR3 is 16 amino acids. From germline, CDR1 is DFQATT and CDR2 SNEGSKA (reference sequence). CDR3 residues: CSATVRTGFSTDTQYF. Here the CDR3 DNA reads TGCAGTGCTACTGTGCGGACAGGGTTTAGCACAGATACGCAGTATTTT.

This clonotype occurred a few times. For the CDR3, the DNA is TGTGCCAGCATCGGCAGTTCAGTTTCCTACAATGAGCAGTTCTTC. Its translation is CASIGSSVSYNEQFF. The chain links TRBV6-1 to TRBJ2-1; D is undetermined. V gave up 7 bases and J gave up 1 base, with 14 bases separating them. Germline-derived CDR1 and CDR2 are MNHNS and SASEGT. The CDR3 covers 15 residues.

This clonotype has at least ten counts. The V gene is TRBV5-1, the J gene TRBJ2-3; the D gene is possibly TRBD2 (6 bases). Trimming pared 0 bases from V and 3 bases from J, leaving 11 bases between. The CDR3 loop spans 15 amino acids. Germline lookup yields CDR1 SGHRS and CDR2 YFSETQ. The CDR3 nucleotides are TGCGCCAGCAGCTTGGAGGGCGGGGTAACAGATACGCAGTATTTT. Its protein is CASSLEGGVTDTQYF.

In this sample, this clonotype turned up a few times. The V gene is TRBV7-6, the J gene TRBJ2-7; D unclear. V was clipped by 3 bases and J by 0 bases, with 9 bases between them. This CDR3 has 14 amino acids. In germline, CDR1 is SGHVS, CDR2 FNYEAQ. In nucleotides, the CDR3 is TGTGCCAGCAGCTTGGCTTATCCCTCCTACGAGCAGTACTTC. This sequence encodes CASSLAYPSYEQYF.

This rearrangement joins TRBV21-1 to TRBJ2-3; the D call of TRBD2 is as the table states it, not checked on the DNA. TRBV21-1 is recorded as a pseudogene. This CDR3 has 17 residues. CDR3 in amino acids: CASSKILAGPSTDTQYF. CDR3 nucleotide sequence: TGTGCCAGCAGCAAAATACTAGCGGGCCCTAGCACAGATACGCAGTATTTT.

This clonotype was seen only a few times. V gene TRBV12-3 or TRBV12-4 combines with J gene TRBJ2-2; D is perhaps TRBD1 (7 bases). CDR3 length: 15 residues. Trimming pared 3 bases from V and 4 bases from J, leaving 12 bases between. This CDR3 reads CASSLRQGGTGELFF. DNA of the CDR3: TGTGCCAGCAGTTTGCGTCAGGGGGGCACCGGGGAGCTGTTTTTT.

On this clonotype itself: The germline gene is not matched at one end of the junction; a read error may be the cause. V and J are TRBV10-3 and TRBJ2-7; D assignment may be TRBD1 or TRBD2 (5 bases each). Germline CDR1 reads ENHRY; CDR2 reads SYGVKD. The CDR3 is made up of 13 amino acids. The CDR3 coding sequence is TGTGCCGTCAGTGACCTTGGGGGTTCCGAGCAGTACTTC. It encodes CAVSDLGGSEQYF.

The gene calls are TRBV7-8 and TRBJ2-7; 10 nucleotides line up with TRBD1. The CDR3 consists of 15 residues. V shed 5 bases and J 3 bases; nucleotides not matched to a gene: 7. Germline V CDR1 and CDR2: SGHVS, FQNEAQ. DNA of the CDR3: TGTGCCAGCAGCCATAGGCGGGACAGGGGCTACGAGCAGTACTTC. It is translated as CASSHRRDRGYEQYF.

In its sample, this clonotype was seen many times. V usage is TRBV6-5 and J usage is TRBJ2-2, with D possibly matching TRBD2 (5 bases). CDR3 length: 16 residues. Trimming left V 3 bases short and J 0 bases short, with 11 bases between. Germline V gene lookup returns CDR1 MNHEY and CDR2 SVGAGI. In DNA, the CDR3 is TGTGCCAGCAGTTATCGGACTGTAGCGAACACCGGGGAGCTGTTTTTT. This codes for CASSYRTVANTGELFF.